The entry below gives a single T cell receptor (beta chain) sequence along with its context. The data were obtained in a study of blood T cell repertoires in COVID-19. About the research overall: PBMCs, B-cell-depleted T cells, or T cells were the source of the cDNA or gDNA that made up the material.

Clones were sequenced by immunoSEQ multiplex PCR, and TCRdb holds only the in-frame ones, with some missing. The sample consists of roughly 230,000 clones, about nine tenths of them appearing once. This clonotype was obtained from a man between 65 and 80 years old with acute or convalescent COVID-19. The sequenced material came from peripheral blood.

CDR3 sequence: CASRQGEEQYF. The CDR3 DNA is TGTGCCAGCAGACAGGGGGAAGAGCAGTACTTC. The chain employs TRBV11-2 and TRBJ2-7, with 8 positions matching TRBD1. J lost 7 bases, V lost 6 bases, and 2 bases had no gene match. The CDR3 runs to 11 residues. Germline loops: CDR1 SGHAT, CDR2 FQNNGV.